This entry features one TCR beta chain sequence. From germline, CDR1 is SGHAT and CDR2 FQNNGV. With 0 bases clipped from V and 0 bases from J, the junction kept 8 bases outside the gene matches. The CDR3 loop spans 19 amino acids. These data originate in a study of T cell changes during pregnancy in multiple sclerosis. Only in-frame clones appear in the TCRdb table, and some are missing; sequencing was by immunoSEQ multiplex PCR. The data contain some 80,000 clones, about 94% of them singletons. The chain couples TRBV11-2 to TRBJ2-6; 7 bases map to TRBD1. Sequenced material: CD4+ T cells from peripheral blood mononuclear cells, taken after pregnancy. The TCR was taken from a female donor with multiple sclerosis, enrolled in a pregnancy study. CDR3 protein: CASSLDPQGLFSGANVLTF. Here the CDR3 DNA reads TGTGCCAGCAGCTTAGACCCACAGGGGCTGTTCTCTGGGGCCAACGTCCTGACTTTC.